The 11 T cell receptor beta chains below come from one sample, sequenced in a study of cytomegalovirus exposure and HLA in healthy donors. Vbeta (60) and Jbeta (13) primers were used in the PCR. Here immunoSEQ multiplex PCR was the method, and the copy in TCRdb shows in-frame clones only, minus some. The profile covers 170,000 or so clones, with around three quarters appearing a single time and about 0.7% taken by the ten largest. Sequencing was done on a sample of PBMCs. The receptors originated from a boy between 10 and 17 years old in good health and CMV-seronegative.

The table lists this clone with a few counts. V is TRBV5-6 and J is TRBJ1-1, with TRBD1 matching 11 bases. Germline CDR1 and CDR2: SGHDT and YYEEEE. The CDR3 contains 17 residues. V lost 2 bases and J lost 1; bases outside the gene matches: 7. CDR3 in amino acids: CASSLLGQGVKNTEAFF. CDR3 in DNA: TGTGCCAGCAGCTTACTGGGACAGGGGGTCAAGAACACTGAAGCTTTCTTT.

The rearrangement links TRBV27 to TRBJ2-1, with 8 bases aligning to TRBD1. The germline V gene has CDR1 MNHEY and CDR2 SMNVEV (reference sequence). CDR3 length: 16 amino acids. Trimming removed 6 bases from V and 2 bases from J; junction bases left unmatched: 9. This CDR3 reads CASRPPGQVPYNEQFF. As DNA, the CDR3 is TGTGCCAGCAGGCCACCGGGACAGGTGCCCTACAATGAGCAGTTCTTC.

The gene calls are TRBV29-1 and TRBJ2-6, with 11 bases aligning to TRBD1. In germline, CDR1 is SQVTM, CDR2 ANQGSEA. CDR3 size: 18 residues. Trimming removed 0 bases from V and 0 bases from J; junction bases left unmatched: 4. This CDR3 reads CSVEEGQGGFSGANVLTF. The CDR3 DNA is TGCAGCGTTGAAGAGGGACAGGGGGGTTTCTCTGGGGCCAACGTCCTGACTTTC.

The chain employs TRBV11-2 and TRBJ2-5; 9 nucleotides agree with TRBD2. CDR3 length: 13 amino acids. The junction had 4 bases not matched to a gene; V was cut back by 6 bases and J by 5 bases. Germline V gives CDR1 SGHAT, CDR2 FQNNGV. In DNA form, the CDR3 reads TGTGCCAGCAGAAATAGCGGGAGTGAGACCCAGTACTTC. The encoded protein is CASRNSGSETQYF.

V usage is TRBV7-9 and J usage is TRBJ2-7; D ambiguous. The CDR3 runs 13 residues. Trimming stripped 5 bases from V and 0 bases from J, with 8 bases between. Germline CDR1 and CDR2: SEHNR and FQNEAQ (reference sequence). DNA for the CDR3: TGTGCCAGCAGCGGCGACATCTCCTACGAGCAGTACTTC. Its protein product is CASSGDISYEQYF.

V usage is TRBV7-8 and J usage is TRBJ2-5; 7 bases are shared with TRBD1. Germline loops: CDR1 SGHVS, CDR2 FQNEAQ. This CDR3 is built from 16 residues. V was pared by 5 bases and J by 2 bases, with 11 bases of the junction left unmatched. The CDR3 coding sequence is TGTGCCAGCAGCAAACGGTCCCCGGGACAGCAAGAGACCCAGTACTTC. Translating it yields CASSKRSPGQQETQYF.

This rearrangement joins TRBV5-6 to TRBJ2-7; no clear D. V was shortened by 0 bases and J by 6 bases, with 10 bases between the two germline ends. The CDR3 runs to 13 residues. The germline CDR1 and CDR2 sequences are SGHDT and YYEEEE. CDR3 sequence: CASSLGQEAEQYF. Written as DNA, the CDR3 is TGTGCCAGCAGCTTGGGCCAGGAAGCCGAGCAGTACTTC.

CDR3 amino acids: CASSLGVGALETQYF. The CDR3, as DNA: TGCGCCAGCAGCTTGGGTGTGGGGGCATTGGAGACCCAGTACTTC. This rearrangement joins TRBV5-1 to TRBJ2-5, with D tentatively TRBD1 (6 bases). The V and J ends lost 0 bases and 5 bases respectively, with 14 bases between them. The CDR3 runs to 15 residues. Germline V gives CDR1 SGHRS, CDR2 YFSETQ.

This chain connects TRBV6-5 to TRBJ2-1, with 9 bases aligning to TRBD1. The germline gives CDR1 MNHEY, CDR2 SVGAGI. With 6 bases clipped from V and 4 bases from J, the junction kept 7 bases outside the gene matches. The CDR3 spans 15 residues. The DNA for the CDR3 is TGTGCCAGCAGGCTCGACAGGGGGTTTTACAATGAGCAGTTCTTC. Residues: CASRLDRGFYNEQFF.

The V call is TRBV5-8, the J call TRBJ1-4; TRBD1 matches 8 bases. Trimming took 3 bases from V and 8 from J; bases not matched to a gene: 6. The CDR3 is 14 residues long. Germline-derived CDR1 and CDR2 are SGHTS and YDEGEE. CDR3 sequence (DNA): TGTGCCAGCAGCTACGGACAGGGCCGCGAAAAACTGTTTTTT. It codes for CASSYGQGREKLFF.

The V gene is TRBV7-9, the J gene TRBJ2-2; 9 bases fit TRBD2. Losses at the gene ends were 5 bases for V and 4 bases for J; bases not matched to a gene: 5. The CDR3 is 15 amino acids. CDR1 is SEHNR and CDR2 is FQNEAQ in the germline V gene (reference sequence). CDR3 in amino acids: CASSVGTSSTGELFF. The DNA for the CDR3 is TGTGCCAGCAGCGTCGGGACTAGCAGCACCGGGGAGCTGTTTTTT.